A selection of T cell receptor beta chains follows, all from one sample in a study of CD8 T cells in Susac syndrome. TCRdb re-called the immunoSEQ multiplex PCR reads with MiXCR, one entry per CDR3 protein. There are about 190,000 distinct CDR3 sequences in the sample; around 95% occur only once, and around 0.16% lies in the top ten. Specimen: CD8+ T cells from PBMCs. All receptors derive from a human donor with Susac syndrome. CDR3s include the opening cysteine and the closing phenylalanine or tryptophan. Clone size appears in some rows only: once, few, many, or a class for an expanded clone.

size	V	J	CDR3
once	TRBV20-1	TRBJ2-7	CSARVNVATADYEQYF
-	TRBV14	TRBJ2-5	CASSQSTSERYF
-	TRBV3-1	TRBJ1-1	CASSHPGQGKWRAFF
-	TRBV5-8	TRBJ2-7	CASSSPGLAVYEQYF
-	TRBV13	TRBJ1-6	CASSKPHNSPLHF
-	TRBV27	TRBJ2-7	CASSFSRSGVIRYEQYF
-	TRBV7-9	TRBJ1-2	CASSGGQGAYGYTF
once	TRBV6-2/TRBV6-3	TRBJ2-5	CASLGSGGQETQYF
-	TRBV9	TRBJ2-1	CASSVAESSYNEQFF
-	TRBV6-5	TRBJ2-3	CASSFQGYSTDTQYF
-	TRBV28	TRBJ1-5	CASSSKTPGQRFSNQPQHF
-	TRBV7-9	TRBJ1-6	CASSNTGDGNSPLHF
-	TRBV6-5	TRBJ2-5	CASSSLPTASETQYF
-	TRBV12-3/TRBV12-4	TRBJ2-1	CASSRTSGTRSDEQFF
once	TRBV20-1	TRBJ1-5	CSASRDHNQPQHF